This TCR beta chain derives from a study of radiotherapy plus CTLA-4 blockade in lung cancer (dated by TCRdb to the late 2010s). The study in broad terms: Among enrolled patients, approximately 19% had an objective response and approximately 30% reached disease control. Broad study findings and their caveats: The strongest predictors of response, as reported, were early dynamic changes in blood T cell clones along with a rise in serum interferon-beta after radiation. After treatment with radiotherapy and ipilimumab, TCR clones that originated in tumors expanded in peripheral blood.

A remark on this clone: The antigen it recognizes is unknown. Base qualities are missing; no much larger clone stands one base away.

The receptor library was made with the immunoSEQ multiplex PCR assay. TCRdb obtained this table from immuneACCESS and retained in-frame rearrangements with V and J assigned. These tables miss some clones; where compared with another copy, unresolved V genes account for less than half of the shortfall, and the remainder is unexplained. A total of some 87,000 clones appear in this sample, approximately 83% of them only once. Roughly 14% of the sample lies in the top ten. CDR1 and CDR2, per the germline V gene, are SGHRS and YFSETQ. CDR3 length: 13 amino acids, cysteine to phenylalanine. Only the CDR3 region is kept as DNA, spanning 39 bases read in frame from base 1. A distance of 11 bases separates the germline ends of V and J, which lose 3 bases and 5 bases respectively. Focal radiation therapy combined with CTLA-4 blockade (ipilimumab) was tested in patients with chemo-refractory metastatic non-small-cell lung cancer.

The material was peripheral blood, obtained from a patient treated with radiotherapy plus ipilimumab. The rearranged chain carries TRBV5-1 and TRBJ2-5; the D gene is perhaps TRBD1, from 5 matching bases. This clonotype originated in a human donor with non-small cell lung cancer that progressed on radiotherapy plus ipilimumab. The DNA sequence is TGCGCCAGCAGCTCTCAGGGTTCCGAGACCCAGTACTTC. This gives the protein CASSSQGSETQYF.